This record looks at one TCR beta chain sequence and its context. Its antigen target is currently unknown. No base-level quality is on record; no much larger clone is a single base apart. This sample is part of a study of human thymus T cells (dated by TCRdb to the early 2020s). In terms of the full investigation: TCR alpha and beta repertoires from roughly eight infant thymus samples and four related peripheral blood samples were characterized in the study. Donor ages ranging from 7 to 244 days were recorded, and over 5 male and a couple of female infants were included in the cohort. Points the paper makes about the study in general: On average, thymus samples yielded 750,000 to 1,000,000 unique TCRB clonotypes, whereas blood samples yielded approximately 84,000. V and J gene segment usage appeared biased in both thymic and peripheral blood repertoires.

The donors were immunologically healthy infants in Finland who had open corrective cardiac surgery for congenital heart defects. From four of the eight donors, a small aliquot of roughly 0.5-1 mL peripheral blood was collected during surgery. For blood samples, genomic DNA was extracted from all available leukocytes instead of from a fixed number of cells. ACK lysis buffer was used to clear erythrocytes from the blood, and the leukocytes were then kept as pellets at -70 degrees C. A QIAsymphony instrument was used to extract genomic DNA from the frozen cell pellets. TCRB and TCRAD loci were amplified from a standardized quantity of quality-controlled genomic DNA using the immunoSEQ multiplex PCR assay. Amplicons spanned the V(D)J region at a length sufficient to cover the CDR3 and identify V and J genes. Amplicon sequencing was performed on an Illumina platform through the commercial immunoSEQ service. The source study handled its data this way. Primer bias and sequencing errors were corrected using previously described methods, and TCRAD and TCRB definitions followed the IMGT database. The repertoires were analysed using immunoSEQ Analyzer 3.0 and VDJTools for basic statistics, V/J segment usage, diversity estimates, rarefaction and pairwise overlap. Diversity was estimated using the Chao1, ChaoE, Efron-Thisted, Shannon and inverse Simpson indices, and was also estimated on datasets down-sampled to the size of the smallest sample. Repertoire overlap was determined by strict matching of CDR3 nucleotide sequence, V gene and J gene, and Jaccard-based multidimensional scaling clustering was applied. This immuneACCESS table, as held by TCRdb, lists in-frame sequences with V and J called but not all clones. Of the missing ones, under half trace to an unresolved V gene in checked studies; the others have no known cause. V, J and clone size were drawn from that table, and D and trimming were deduced from the DNA. The sample table lists 55,000 to 70,000 clones, 94% of them with a count of one. Over 5% of the sample belongs to the ten largest clones.

The receptor's source is a boy under two years old with a congenital heart defect but otherwise immunologically healthy. The sequenced sample was blood.

CDR3 reads: CASSLFGQVGVLHTQYF. The nucleotide sequence is given as TGTGCCAGCAGCTTATTCGGACAGGTTGGGGTCCTGCATACGCAGTATTTT. The chain couples TRBV7-9 to TRBJ2-3; 7 bases in between match TRBD1. Via the germline V gene (reference sequence), CDR1 is SEHNR and CDR2 FQNEAQ. At the junction V is shortened by 2 bases and J by 7 bases; bases outside the gene matches: 15. The CDR3 numbers 17 residues from cysteine through phenylalanine. Kept here is only the CDR3 DNA, which spans 51 bases and is read in frame from base 1.